This T cell receptor beta chain appears in the sequencing data of a study of vaccination and CD4 T cells after COVID-19. The sample's time point: late sampling 161 to 241 days after vaccination in a few convalescent patients. Treatment denoted: approximately 9-day PBMC culture with coronavirus spike peptide pools or control peptides (ViraFEST assay). The authors replaced half the medium with fresh IL-2 medium on days 3 and 7. With the Oncomine TCR Beta short-read assay, DNA from cultured CD4+ T cells was sequenced. DNA came from CD4+ T cells after culture. Via MiXCR, TCRdb re-called the PCR reads, giving one row per CDR3 protein. The sample records around 18,000 distinct CDR3 sequences, approximately 40% being singletons. This CDR3 has 11 residues. The germline V and J ends were trimmed by 4 bases and 7 bases, with 7 bases remaining between them. Concerning this clonotype itself: Its antigen remains unknown.

The TCR sequence derives from a human donor who had recovered from COVID-19. The specimen comprised CD4+ T cells from blood, cultured in vitro, sampled about 7 months after SARS-CoV-2 vaccination. V gene TRBV12-3 or TRBV12-4 combines with J gene TRBJ1-1; the D gene is possibly TRBD1 (5 bases). The CDR3 DNA follows: TGTGCCAGCAGTTCGAGGGGTGAAGCTTTCTTT. Its protein is CASSSRGEAFF.